This T cell receptor (beta chain) was recovered during a study of blood T cell repertoires in COVID-19. CDR1 and CDR2 from the germline V gene are SGHRS and YFSETQ. Germline trimming cut 0 bases from V and 8 bases from J; bases unmatched to any gene: 6. CDR3 length equals 15 residues. Original analysis: Researchers report that nucleated cell counts were estimated from reference gene primer amplification. Only in-frame clones appear in the TCRdb table, and some are missing; sequencing was by immunoSEQ multiplex PCR. V, J and clone size are those of that table, while D and trimming were read from the DNA. The repertoire holds 95,000 to 150,000 clones, with about two thirds as singletons.

The TCR comes from a human donor with acute or convalescent COVID-19. The donor label of this sample is uncertain. The gene calls are TRBV5-1 and TRBJ2-1; 9 bases map to TRBD1. The specimen sequenced was peripheral blood. The CDR3 sequence is CASSLVSTGGDEQFF. The CDR3 region has the DNA TGCGCCAGCAGCTTGGTTTCGACAGGGGGAGATGAGCAGTTCTTC.